Sequencing of this TCR beta chain was carried out in a study of blood T cells in healthy people across ages. V lost 1 base and J 0 bases, leaving 10 bases between the germline ends. CDR1 is SQVTM, CDR2 ANQGSEA, per germline. The CDR3 extends over 14 amino acids. Donors were healthy Caucasian individuals from Russia aged about 6 to 90. With a J-beta primer mix and a sample-barcoded 5' primer, a second PCR ran about 6 to 11 cycles. Each CDR3 protein gets one entry after TCRdb re-called the 5' RACE reads with MiXCR. The sample consists of about 680,000 distinct CDR3 sequences, roughly 50% of them appearing once.

The chain links TRBV29-1 to TRBJ2-7; D is unresolved. The source is a woman aged 55-75 years in good health. Material for sequencing was blood. The chain's CDR3 is CSVEGGPSSYEQYF. As DNA, the CDR3 is TGCAGCGTTGAAGGAGGCCCCAGCTCCTACGAGCAGTACTTC.